This T cell receptor (beta chain) derives from a study of Ad26.COV2.S vaccination and SARS-CoV-2 variants. Background on the study: Ad26.COV2.S arm of COV1001 included the donor.

This table comes from immunoSEQ multiplex PCR, and its TCRdb copy is limited to in-frame clones, with some not included. The sample yields some 640,000 clones, roughly 90% seen once. Sample treatment: some 20 received Ad26.COV2.S at low or high dose, single or two shots; 5 received placebo; per-sample allocation not given. It was on day 63 after the first vaccine or placebo injection that samples were taken. Boston supplied an adult donor aged 18-55 years. This CDR3 contains 12 residues. From germline, CDR1 is SNHLY and CDR2 FYNNEI. J lost 15 bases, V lost 6 bases, and 5 bases had no gene match. Specimen: peripheral blood, collected in a trial of Ad26.COV2.S vaccine versus placebo. This chain links TRBV2 with TRBJ1-4; 12 bases agree with TRBD1. The source of this sequence is a person between 18 and 60 years old who received the Ad26.COV2.S COVID-19 vaccine or a placebo. For the CDR3, the DNA is TGTGCCAGCAGACCTGGGACAGGGGGCTTGTTTTTT. Amino acids: CASRPGTGGLFF.